The rows below give T cell receptor beta chains drawn from one sample of a study of cytomegalovirus exposure and HLA in healthy donors. The repertoire was sequenced with immunoSEQ multiplex PCR; TCRdb's copy has only in-frame clones and lacks some. Of about 120,000 clones listed, roughly 69% are singletons. Sequences were obtained from PBMCs. The source is a woman between 40 and 50 years old in good health and CMV-seropositive. The CDR3 runs from the conserved cysteine through the conserved F or W. The D gene is left open where the match is weak. Some rows mark clone size as missing; the rest say once, few, many or name a class of expanded clone.

CDR3 protein,CDR3 DNA,J gene,clone size,D gene,V gene
CASSSRELRNGYTF,TGTGCCAGCAGTTCCCGGGAGTTGAGAAATGGCTACACCTTC,TRBJ1-2,few,.,TRBV6-5
CASSLGQTGETQYF,TGCGCCAGCAGCTTGGGGCAGACCGGGGAGACCCAGTACTTC,TRBJ2-5,.,.,TRBV5-1
CASSSTRTTQSSYNEQFF,TGTGCCAGCAGCTCTACTAGGACCACCCAGAGCTCCTACAATGAGCAGTTCTTC,TRBJ2-1,.,.,TRBV7-9
CASSLGTSTGNTIYF,TGTGCCAGCAGCTTAGGTACCTCTACTGGAAACACCATATATTTT,TRBJ1-3,few,.,TRBV7-9
CASSPNPGQGNTEAFF,TGTGCCAGCAGTCCGAACCCGGGACAGGGGAACACTGAAGCTTTCTTT,TRBJ1-1,.,TRBD1,TRBV27
CASSQNPGQEETQYF,TGCGCCAGCAGCCAAAACCCGGGACAGGAGGAGACCCAGTACTTC,TRBJ2-5,.,TRBD1,TRBV4-3
CATSRGLAGETHEQYF,TGTGCCACCAGCAGAGGCCTAGCGGGAGAGACCCACGAGCAGTACTTC,TRBJ2-7,.,TRBD2,TRBV15
CASSYFGTGIVYEQYF,TGTGCCAGCAGTTACTTTGGGACAGGAATCGTCTACGAGCAGTACTTC,TRBJ2-7,.,TRBD1,TRBV6-5
CAAVDRVKGYTF,TGTGCCGCGGTCGACAGGGTGAAGGGCTACACCTTC,TRBJ1-2,.,TRBD1,TRBV6-5
CASSRIQGAHTEAFF,TGTGCCAGCAGCCGAATACAGGGGGCCCACACTGAAGCTTTCTTT,TRBJ1-1,.,TRBD1,TRBV28
CASSLMTSEVTSTDTQYF,TGTGCCAGCAGTTTAATGACTAGCGAGGTAACTAGCACAGATACGCAGTATTTT,TRBJ2-3,few,TRBD2,TRBV28
CASSLLAGGPVEQYF,TGTGCCAGCAGTCTACTAGCGGGAGGGCCGGTCGAGCAGTACTTC,TRBJ2-7,.,TRBD2,TRBV27
CASRPGPEATEAFF,TGTGCCAGCAGGCCGGGTCCGGAGGCCACTGAAGCTTTCTTT,TRBJ1-1,once,.,TRBV6-5
CASSPIAGGVTDTQYF,TGTGCCAGCAGCCCGATAGCGGGAGGGGTCACAGATACGCAGTATTTT,TRBJ2-3,few,TRBD2,TRBV7-3
CASSVGQGVGGEQFF,TGTGCCAGCAGTGTAGGGCAGGGTGTCGGCGGTGAGCAGTTCTTC,TRBJ2-1,once,.,TRBV9
CASSEYLSGSPEQFF,TGTGCCAGCAGTGAGTACCTTAGCGGGAGCCCTGAGCAGTTCTTC,TRBJ2-1,.,TRBD2,TRBV2
CASSAGGGGPGETQYF,TGTGCCAGCAGTGCCGGGGGGGGAGGGCCTGGAGAGACCCAGTACTTC,TRBJ2-5,.,TRBD2,TRBV28
CASRDSGRQETQYF,TGCGCCAGCAGGGATAGCGGGAGACAAGAGACCCAGTACTTC,TRBJ2-5,once,TRBD2,TRBV10-2
CASSLVAGGTDTQYF,TGTGCCAGCAGCTTAGTGGCAGGGGGCACAGATACGCAGTATTTT,TRBJ2-3,.,.,TRBV7-2
CASSLWRLDSYEQYF,TGTGCCAGCAGCTTATGGCGATTGGACAGTTACGAGCAGTACTTC,TRBJ2-7,.,.,TRBV7-9
CASSPDREPYNEQFF,TGTGCCAGCAGTCCGGACAGGGAACCCTACAATGAGCAGTTCTTC,TRBJ2-1,.,TRBD1,TRBV6-5
CASSRRAGAGEQFF,TGCGCCAGCAGCCGTCGAGCGGGGGCCGGTGAGCAGTTCTTC,TRBJ2-1,.,TRBD2,TRBV4-3
CASSPRDPGGAGTGELFF,TGTGCCAGCAGCCCCCGGGATCCGGGGGGGGCCGGGACCGGGGAGCTGTTTTTT,TRBJ2-2,.,TRBD2,TRBV7-6
CASSQDPIGDPYEQYF,TGCGCCAGCAGCCAAGATCCGATCGGGGATCCCTACGAGCAGTACTTC,TRBJ2-7,.,.,TRBV4-3
CAWSVRTGWDEQYF,TGTGCCTGGAGTGTACGAACGGGGTGGGACGAGCAGTACTTC,TRBJ2-7,.,.,TRBV30
CASSQVSGYEQFF,TGCGCCAGCAGCCAAGTTAGCGGGTACGAGCAGTTCTTC,TRBJ2-1,.,TRBD2,TRBV4-3
CASREGQGAVYGYTF,TGCGCCAGCAGGGAGGGACAGGGAGCCGTCTATGGCTACACCTTC,TRBJ1-2,few,TRBD1,TRBV5-1
CASSWWGQGDGELFF,TGCGCCAGCAGCTGGTGGGGTCAGGGCGACGGGGAGCTGTTTTTT,TRBJ2-2,.,.,TRBV5-1
CASSPEKGQGVIGANVLTF,TGTGCCAGTAGCCCCGAGAAGGGACAGGGTGTAATTGGGGCCAACGTCCTGACTTTC,TRBJ2-6,.,TRBD1,TRBV19
CASSSPSGSRREQYF,TGTGCCAGTAGCTCCCCTAGCGGGAGTCGCCGCGAGCAGTACTTC,TRBJ2-7,.,TRBD2,TRBV5-4
CASSFRGDNEQFF,TGCGCCAGCAGCTTCCGGGGGGACAATGAGCAGTTCTTC,TRBJ2-1,.,TRBD2,TRBV5-1
CASSEGSEAFF,TGTGCCAGCAGTGAGGGTTCTGAAGCTTTCTTT,TRBJ1-1,few,.,TRBV14
CASSPQRTSGTYEQYF,TGTGCCAGCAGTCCGCAACGGACTAGCGGGACCTACGAGCAGTACTTC,TRBJ2-7,.,TRBD2,TRBV27
CASSLPTSWGQFF,TGTGCCAGCAGTTTACCGACGTCGTGGGGCCAGTTCTTC,TRBJ2-1,.,.,TRBV28
CASFAGHSSYEQYF,TGTGCCAGTTTCGCGGGCCACAGCTCCTACGAGCAGTACTTC,TRBJ2-7,.,.,TRBV7-9
CASSLGSGMVYEQYF,TGTGCCAGCAGCTTAGGTAGCGGGATGGTCTACGAGCAGTACTTC,TRBJ2-7,.,TRBD2,TRBV7-9
CASSLGLEGNEQFF,TGTGCCAGCAGCCTCGGACTAGAAGGCAATGAGCAGTTCTTC,TRBJ2-1,.,TRBD2,TRBV13
CASSKLSTGTDQPQHF,TGTGCCAGCAGCAAACTCTCGACAGGGACTGATCAGCCCCAGCATTTT,TRBJ1-5,.,TRBD1,TRBV7-9
CASSPMGSSYEQYF,TGTGCCAGCTCCCCCATGGGGAGCTCCTACGAGCAGTACTTC,TRBJ2-7,.,.,TRBV19
CASSPQGIEAFF,TGTGCCAGCAGCCCTCAGGGAATTGAAGCTTTCTTT,TRBJ1-1,few,.,TRBV7-6
CAGGEANTGELFF,TGTGCCGGAGGGGAGGCGAACACCGGGGAGCTGTTTTTT,TRBJ2-2,few,.,TRBV19
CASSDVSGPEGDEQFF,TGTGCCAGCAGTGATGTCTCAGGGCCCGAGGGGGATGAGCAGTTCTTC,TRBJ2-1,many,.,TRBV6-1
CASSVPSGSYNEQFF,TGTGCCAGCAGTGTACCCAGCGGCTCCTACAATGAGCAGTTCTTC,TRBJ2-1,once,.,TRBV6-1
CAWSRQGADEQYF,TGTGCCTGGAGTAGGCAGGGCGCCGACGAGCAGTACTTC,TRBJ2-7,once,.,TRBV30
CASSEAAQTIYF,TGTGCCAGCAGTGAAGCGGCTCAGACCATATATTTT,TRBJ1-3,.,.,TRBV6-1
CARAIAGGQETQYF,TGTGCCAGAGCCATAGCGGGAGGACAAGAGACCCAGTACTTC,TRBJ2-5,.,TRBD2,TRBV2
CATSRDQAKNIQYF,TGTGCCACCAGCAGAGATCAGGCCAAAAATATTCAGTACTTC,TRBJ2-4,once,.,TRBV15
CASSPAPPGGRDQETQYF,TGTGCCAGCAGCCCCGCCCCCCCAGGGGGCCGGGACCAAGAGACCCAGTACTTC,TRBJ2-5,once,TRBD1,TRBV7-6
CASSPSREETQYF,TGTGCCAGCAGCCCCTCCAGGGAAGAGACCCAGTACTTC,TRBJ2-5,.,.,TRBV2
CAWSVGSGSYSNQPQHF,TGTGCCTGGAGTGTTGGTTCTGGGAGTTATAGCAATCAGCCCCAGCATTTT,TRBJ1-5,.,.,TRBV30
CASSRQGPYEQYF,TGTGCCAGCAGCCGACAGGGACCCTACGAGCAGTACTTC,TRBJ2-7,.,TRBD1,TRBV7-9
CASSPDIGNTEAFF,TGTGCCAGCAGTCCGGACATTGGGAACACTGAAGCCTTCTTT,TRBJ1-1,.,.,TRBV28